Following are 20 T cell receptor beta chains from one sample sequenced in a study of blood T cells in healthy people across ages. The authors ran a second PCR of about 6 to 11 cycles using a sample-barcoded 5' primer and a J-beta primer mix. TCRdb called the 5' RACE reads again in MiXCR, with one record for every CDR3 protein. The profile shows almost 800,000 distinct CDR3 sequences, roughly 64% of them singletons. Material: blood. Receptors originate from a man aged 25 to 40 in good health.

This chain joins TRBV20-1 and TRBJ1-4; TRBD1 might be the D (5 bases). Per the germline V gene, CDR1 is DFQATT and CDR2 is SNEGSKA (reference sequence). This CDR3 spans 14 amino acids. Trimming took 3 bases from V and 4 from J, leaving 12 bases between them. The CDR3 loop reads CSASRGEVNEKLFF. The CDR3 region has the DNA TGCAGTGCTAGCCGGGGGGAGGTTAATGAAAAACTGTTTTTT.

This chain links TRBV27 with TRBJ2-7; 9 nucleotides align to TRBD2. Trimming at V came to 7 bases and at J to 7 bases, leaving 8 bases not matched to a gene. CDR3 size: 13 residues. Germline CDR1 is MNHEY and CDR2 is SMNVEV (reference sequence). CDR3 sequence (DNA): TGTGCCAGCAAGGAAGGACTAGCGAAGGAGCAGTACTTC. Its protein is CASKEGLAKEQYF.

This rearrangement joins TRBV7-2 to TRBJ2-7, with D perhaps matching TRBD2 (6 bases). The germline CDR1 and CDR2 sequences are SGHTA and FQGNSA. The CDR3 extends over 17 amino acids. V was cut by 3 bases and J by 7 bases, with 25 bases left in between. CDR3: CASSFKIGGPPAGEQYF. CDR3 sequence (DNA): TGTGCCAGCAGCTTTAAAATCGGGGGACCCCCCGCAGGGGAGCAGTACTTC.

The gene calls are TRBV6-2 or TRBV6-3 and TRBJ2-3; 8 bases line up with TRBD2. This CDR3 is built from 14 residues. Germline V gene data show CDR1 as MNHEY and CDR2 as SVGEGT. Trimming took 7 bases from V and 0 from J; bases not matched to a gene: 3. Here the CDR3 reads CASMREASTDTQYF. As DNA, the CDR3 is TGTGCCAGCATGCGGGAGGCAAGCACAGATACGCAGTATTTT.

This clonotype was picked up a small number of times. V usage is TRBV6-5 and J usage is TRBJ2-1, with D possibly being TRBD2 (6 bases). With 4 bases removed from V and 10 bases from J, the gap between germline ends came to 17 bases. This CDR3 contains 14 residues. CDR1 is MNHEY and CDR2 is SVGAGI in the germline V gene. CDR3 sequence reads: CASSWDTGTSEQFF. CDR3 DNA: TGTGCCAGCAGTTGGGATACCGGGACTTCAGAGCAGTTCTTC.

V is TRBV12-3 or TRBV12-4 and J is TRBJ2-4, with 7 bases lining up with TRBD1. V shed 5 bases, J shed 0 bases, and the junction held 7 bases outside the gene matches. The CDR3 totals 16 residues. As DNA, the CDR3 is TGTGCCAGCAGTCTTCTCCGGACAGGAGCCAAAAACATTCAGTACTTC. Translating gives CASSLLRTGAKNIQYF.

The rearrangement links TRBV5-1 to TRBJ2-3, with D possibly TRBD1 on 6 matching bases. V shed 1 base and J shed 5 bases, with 17 bases lying between them. The CDR3 consists of 16 residues. Germline assignment: CDR1 SGHRS and CDR2 YFSETQ. CDR3 region: CASSLRGTPSQDTQYF. CDR3 DNA: TGCGCCAGCAGCTTGAGGGGGACACCGTCTCAAGATACGCAGTATTTT. Filled out from reference TRBV5-1 and TRBJ2-3, the complete variable domain reads KAGVTQTPRYLIKTRGQQVTLSCSPISGHRSVSWYQQTPGQGLQFLFEYFSETQRNKGNFPGRFSGRQFSNSRSEMNVSTLELGDSALYLCASSLRGTPSQDTQYFGPGTRLTVL.

This chain links TRBV7-2 with TRBJ2-7; tentative D call: TRBD1 (6 bases). With 5 bases removed from V and 3 bases from J, the gap between germline ends came to 20 bases. This CDR3 has 16 residues. Germline V gene sequence: CDR1 SGHTA, CDR2 FQGNSA. CDR3 nucleotide sequence: TGTGCCAGCAGCCCCTCACCGGGACACATCAACTACGAGCAGTACTTC. Translated: CASSPSPGHINYEQYF.

The chain uses TRBV2 and TRBJ1-4, with 9 bases identical to TRBD1. Per germline, CDR1 SNHLY and CDR2 FYNNEI. V gave up 6 bases and J gave up 5 bases; unmatched junction bases: 13. The CDR3 contains 17 residues. CDR3 nucleotide sequence: TGTGCCAGCAGACCGGGACAGGGTGAACGTCTAAATGAAAAACTGTTTTTT. This sequence encodes CASRPGQGERLNEKLFF.

The chain carries TRBV29-1 and TRBJ2-1; 12 positions agree with TRBD2. CDR1 and CDR2 from the germline V gene are SQVTM and ANQGSEA. Trimming took 1 base from V and 8 from J; bases not matched to a gene: 18. The CDR3 is made up of 19 amino acids. The CDR3 reads CSVEGGSGTSGLVWDEQFF. In nucleotides, the CDR3 is TGCAGCGTTGAAGGCGGGTCCGGGACTAGCGGGTTGGTGTGGGATGAGCAGTTCTTC.

CDR3 DNA sequence: TGCAGTGCTAGCGGGCCGGGGACCGGGGAGCTGTTTTTT. Its translation is CSASGPGTGELFF. The J gene is TRBJ2-2, the V gene TRBV20-1, with D possibly TRBD2 on 5 matching bases. Germline CDR1 and CDR2: DFQATT and SNEGSKA (reference sequence). Trimming cost V 3 bases and J 5 bases, with 10 bases left between them. The CDR3 extends over 13 amino acids.

The chain joins TRBV29-1 to TRBJ2-2, with D tentatively TRBD1 (6 bases). Trimming took 7 bases from V and 6 from J, leaving 15 bases between them. Germline CDR1 reads SQVTM; CDR2 reads ANQGSEA. The CDR3 loop spans 13 amino acids. CDR3 in amino acids: CSAGTYRAGELFF. The CDR3 DNA follows: TGCAGCGCGGGAACCTACAGGGCCGGGGAGCTGTTTTTT.

The rearrangement links TRBV12-3 or TRBV12-4 to TRBJ2-7; 7 bases match TRBD2. This CDR3 has 14 amino acids. V gave up 6 bases and J gave up 0 bases; unmatched junction bases: 5. CDR3 protein: CASRKSGASYEQYF. As DNA, the CDR3 is TGTGCCAGCAGGAAAAGCGGGGCCTCCTACGAGCAGTACTTC.

The chain uses TRBV7-2 and TRBJ2-6; unclear D gene. Per germline, CDR1 SGHTA and CDR2 FQGNSA. The V end was cut by 1 base, the J end by 0 bases, with 7 bases between. The CDR3 covers 16 residues. The CDR3 DNA is TGTGCCAGCAGCTTAGACCACACCTCTGGGGCCAACGTCCTGACTTTC. It codes for CASSLDHTSGANVLTF.

This chain uses TRBV29-1 with TRBJ1-1; D remains ambiguous. Germline CDR1 SQVTM, CDR2 ANQGSEA. Trimming removed 6 bases from V and 2 bases from J, with 16 bases in between. This CDR3 contains 14 residues. The CDR3 DNA reads as TGCAGCGTCTACGGCGGGGAACTAAACACTGAAGCTTTCTTT. Translating it yields CSVYGGELNTEAFF. The full variable domain, completed using reference TRBV29-1 and TRBJ1-1, is SAVISQKPSRDICQRGTSLTIQCQVDSQVTMMFWYRQQPGQSLTLIATANQGSEATYESGFVIDKFPISRPNLTFSTLTVSNMSPEDSSIYLCSVYGGELNTEAFFGQGTRLTVV.

This clonotype turned up a few times. The chain combines TRBV2 with TRBJ2-7, with 11 bases matching TRBD2. V lost 7 bases, J lost 1 base, and 6 bases stayed unmatched. Germline CDR1 is SNHLY and CDR2 is FYNNEI. This CDR3 has 15 residues. The CDR3 here is CASNRLAGGSYEQYF. The CDR3 DNA reads TGTGCCAGCAACCGTCTAGCGGGGGGATCCTACGAGCAGTACTTC.

This chain joins TRBV7-9 and TRBJ1-6, with D perhaps matching TRBD1 (5 bases). The V gene lost 5 bases and the J gene lost 10 bases, with 18 bases spanning the gap. Germline V gives CDR1 SEHNR, CDR2 FQNEAQ (reference sequence). The CDR3 runs to 15 residues. The CDR3 coding sequence is TGTGCCAGCAGCAACAATCCGTCAGGGTACTCACCCCTCCACTTT. Translation gives CASSNNPSGYSPLHF.

In its sample, this clonotype was seen a few times. The chain joins TRBV7-3 to TRBJ2-7; D unclear. The V gene lost 5 bases and the J gene lost 3 bases, with 17 bases spanning the gap. CDR1 SGHTA and CDR2 FQGTGA come from the germline V gene. This CDR3 is built from 15 residues. The CDR3 loop is CASSPNSGWGYEQYF. For the CDR3, the DNA is TGTGCCAGCAGCCCTAATTCCGGTTGGGGCTACGAGCAGTACTTC.

The chain carries TRBV14 and TRBJ2-7, with D perhaps TRBD2 (5 bases). Germline V lookup: CDR1 SGHDN, CDR2 FVKESK. V gave up 10 bases and J gave up 5 bases, with 12 bases separating them. This CDR3 spans 11 amino acids. CDR3 in DNA: TGTGCCACCGGACTGGACGACGAGCAGTACTTC. Translation gives CATGLDDEQYF.

V gene TRBV5-4 combines with J gene TRBJ1-5; D is perhaps TRBD1 (5 bases). This CDR3 has 15 residues. Germline V lookup: CDR1 SGHNT, CDR2 YYREEE (reference sequence). Trimming left V 7 bases short and J 4 bases short, with 18 bases between. The CDR3, as DNA: TGTGCCAGCTCGGGGGGACCGGCCCTAAATCAGCCCCAGCATTTT. Translated, it gives CASSGGPALNQPQHF.